A single sample is the source of the 22 T cell receptor beta chains below, sequenced in a study of blood T cell repertoires in COVID-19. Here immunoSEQ multiplex PCR was the method, and the copy in TCRdb shows in-frame clones only, minus some. The data show about 240,000 clones, 75% to 85% seen once. The sequencing sample was made of peripheral blood. The source is a woman in her sixties or seventies with active or convalescent COVID-19.

The chain recombines TRBV2 with TRBJ2-2; 15 bases map to TRBD2. The CDR3 consists of 20 residues. V lost 6 bases to trimming and J lost 6 bases; unmatched junction nucleotides: 17. Germline V gives CDR1 SNHLY, CDR2 FYNNEI. CDR3: CASSDSIPGLAGGGSGELFF. DNA for the CDR3: TGTGCCAGCAGCGACAGTATACCGGGACTAGCGGGGGGCGGTTCCGGGGAGCTGTTTTTT.

V usage is TRBV6-1 and J usage is TRBJ1-2, with no clear D. Trimming pared 2 bases from V and 0 bases from J, leaving 4 bases between. CDR3 length: 13 residues. Germline V gene lookup returns CDR1 MNHNS and CDR2 SASEGT. The CDR3 reads CASSESANYGYTF. The CDR3 DNA is TGTGCCAGCAGTGAATCGGCTAACTATGGCTACACCTTC.

The chain links TRBV19 to TRBJ2-3; 8 nucleotides line up with TRBD1. This CDR3 contains 13 residues. The junction had 4 bases not matched to a gene; V was cut back by 8 bases and J by 3 bases. Germline CDR1 LNHDA, CDR2 SQIVND (reference sequence). CDR3 sequence: CASSDRGTDTQYF. For the CDR3, the DNA is TGTGCCAGTTCAGACAGGGGTACAGATACGCAGTATTTT.

The CDR3 sequence is CASSSVRSYEQYF. The CDR3, as DNA: TGTGCCAGCAGTTCCGTCAGGTCCTACGAGCAGTACTTC. The rearrangement links TRBV6-5 to TRBJ2-7; no reliable D call. The germline gives CDR1 MNHEY, CDR2 SVGAGI. The length of the CDR3 is 13 residues. Trimming removed 4 bases at V and 1 base at J, with 8 bases between.

This clone was picked up one time. This chain links TRBV19 with TRBJ1-5; D unresolved. From germline, CDR1 is LNHDA and CDR2 SQIVND (reference sequence). CDR3 length: 13 amino acids. The V end lost 2 bases, the J end lost 6 bases, and 8 bases lay between the germline ends. CDR3 DNA: TGTGCCAGTAGTATAAGTGTGGCTCAGCCCCAGCATTTT. It is translated as CASSISVAQPQHF.

CDR3 DNA sequence: TGTGCCAGCAGCACACTAGCGATGAACACCGGGGAGCTGTTTTTT. Translation: CASSTLAMNTGELFF. V is TRBV6-6 and J is TRBJ2-2; 7 bases agree with TRBD2. From germline, CDR1 is MNHNY and CDR2 SVGAGI (reference sequence). J was trimmed by 1 base and V by 6 bases; bases with no gene match: 5. The CDR3 has 15 residues.

This rearrangement joins TRBV30 to TRBJ1-2; D is ambiguous. This CDR3 spans 17 amino acids. Germline V lookup: CDR1 GTSNPN, CDR2 SVGIG (reference sequence). The V end lost 0 bases, the J end lost 3 bases, and 20 bases lay between the germline ends. The CDR3 here is CAWSVFVSRGLDYGYTF. CDR3 bases: TGTGCCTGGAGTGTTTTCGTTAGCCGGGGTCTTGACTATGGCTACACCTTC.

This clone was counted a few times. The chain joins TRBV7-9 to TRBJ2-5; D is perhaps TRBD1 (6 bases). V was cut by 5 bases and J by 5 bases, with 15 bases left in between. The CDR3 has 14 amino acids. Germline CDR1 reads SEHNR; CDR2 reads FQNEAQ (reference sequence). Written as DNA, the CDR3 is TGTGCCAGCAGCCGGGAAGGGGGTAGGGAGACCCAGTACTTC. Its protein product is CASSREGGRETQYF.

This sequence joins TRBV6-1 and TRBJ2-1, with TRBD1 matching 7 bases. The CDR3 is 16 amino acids. Germline V gene lookup returns CDR1 MNHNS and CDR2 SASEGT. The trim removed 2 bases at V and 7 bases at J, leaving 11 bases unmatched. The CDR3 bases are TGTGCCAGCAGTGAATTTTTAGGGGGCACGGGGAATGAGCAGTTCTTC. It codes for CASSEFLGGTGNEQFF.

This clone was counted once. The chain uses TRBV18 and TRBJ2-3; 11 bases are shared with TRBD2. CDR1 is KGHSH and CDR2 is LQKENI in the germline V gene. The J segment lost 5 bases and the V segment lost 3 bases, leaving 4 bases of the junction unmatched. The CDR3 is made up of 15 amino acids. The CDR3 sequence is CASSPGTSGVDTQYF. The CDR3 DNA sequence: TGTGCCAGCTCACCTGGGACTAGCGGCGTAGATACGCAGTATTTT.

The gene calls are TRBV2 and TRBJ1-1; D may be TRBD1 (6 bases). The CDR3 extends over 14 amino acids. Germline values: CDR1 SNHLY, CDR2 FYNNEI. V lost 10 bases to trimming and J lost 1 base, with 16 bases between them. The CDR3 protein is CATDRLGGNTEAFF. Here the CDR3 DNA reads TGTGCCACCGACCGGTTAGGGGGGAACACTGAAGCTTTCTTT.

The chain combines TRBV16 with TRBJ1-1; tentatively, D is TRBD1 (5 bases). V lost 4 bases to trimming and J lost 4 bases, with 16 bases between them. This CDR3 spans 15 amino acids. Germline CDR1 KGHSY, CDR2 FQNENV. The CDR3 sequence: CASSPQAGGGTEAFF. CDR3 in DNA: TGTGCCAGCAGCCCTCAGGCCGGCGGGGGCACTGAAGCTTTCTTT.

V usage is TRBV7-3 and J usage is TRBJ1-6, with a possible D match to TRBD1 (6 bases). V was clipped by 2 bases and J by 11 bases, with 10 bases between them. The CDR3 covers 13 residues. CDR1 is SGHTA and CDR2 is FQGTGA in the germline V gene. The CDR3 DNA reads as TGTGCCAGCAGCTTAGAGGGGGTGCCACCCCTCCACTTT. This codes for CASSLEGVPPLHF.

The genes are TRBV20-1 and TRBJ1-4; D unresolved. The length of the CDR3 is 13 residues. Germline lookup yields CDR1 DFQATT and CDR2 SNEGSKA (reference sequence). The V and J ends lost 3 bases and 6 bases respectively, with 11 bases between them. The CDR3 DNA reads TGCAGTGCTAGTGAACAGAGCTATGAAAAACTGTTTTTT. This translates into CSASEQSYEKLFF.

Of note for this clone: One junction end does not reproduce the germline sequence, and a read error may be involved. This chain connects TRBV4-3 to TRBJ2-4, with D possibly TRBD2 on 5 matching bases. Germline V CDR1 and CDR2: LGHNA, YSLEER. The CDR3 spans 14 residues. The CDR3 protein is CASSHISSAKERCF. In DNA form, the CDR3 reads TGCGCCAGCAGCCACATTTCTTCGGCGAAAGAGCGGTGCTTC.

The chain uses TRBV7-9 and TRBJ1-5; 8 bases match TRBD1. The CDR3 extends over 13 amino acids. CDR1 SEHNR and CDR2 FQNEAQ come from the germline V gene (reference sequence). J was trimmed by 6 bases and V by 5 bases; bases with no gene match: 3. This CDR3 is CASSQQGVQPQHF. DNA of the CDR3: TGTGCCAGCAGCCAACAGGGGGTTCAGCCCCAGCATTTT.

This clone appeared a few times. The chain couples TRBV6-6 to TRBJ2-3, with 12 nucleotides matching TRBD2. The CDR3 is 16 residues long. The trim removed 6 bases at V and 0 bases at J, leaving 4 bases unmatched. The V gene's germline CDR1 is MNHNY and CDR2 SVGAGI (reference sequence). Here the CDR3 DNA reads TGTGCCAGCAGACTAGCGGGGGGTGGGAGCACAGATACGCAGTATTTT. Its protein product is CASRLAGGGSTDTQYF.

The chain employs TRBV7-9 and TRBJ2-5, with 9 bases matching TRBD2. The germline V gene encodes CDR1 SEHNR and CDR2 FQNEAQ (reference sequence). This CDR3 is 17 amino acids long. The V segment lost 1 base and the J segment 0 bases; nucleotides outside the gene matches: 6. CDR3 sequence: CASSLGSGGQYQETQYF. CDR3 nucleotide sequence: TGTGCCAGCAGCTTAGGGAGCGGGGGGCAGTACCAAGAGACCCAGTACTTC.

This clone was seen once. The rearrangement uses TRBV5-1 and TRBJ2-1, with 14 bases aligning to TRBD2. J was trimmed by 12 bases and V by 3 bases; bases with no gene match: 8. The CDR3 length is 15 residues. CDR1 and CDR2 from the germline V gene are SGHRS and YFSETQ. The CDR3 is CASSSGLAGGPPQFF. The CDR3 coding sequence is TGCGCCAGCAGCTCCGGACTAGCGGGGGGACCTCCGCAGTTCTTC.

V gene TRBV5-6 combines with J gene TRBJ1-5, with a tentative D call TRBD1 (6 bases). The CDR3 length is 17 residues. The V end lost 4 bases, the J end lost 2 bases, and 19 bases lay between the germline ends. CDR1 and CDR2 from the germline V gene are SGHDT and YYEEEE. The CDR3 loop is CASSQLRGARGNQPQHF. Written as DNA, the CDR3 is TGTGCCAGCAGCCAACTTCGGGGGGCGCGAGGCAATCAGCCCCAGCATTTT.

V is TRBV21-1 and J is TRBJ2-7; the table's D call of TRBD1 was not tested on the DNA. TRBV21-1 is tagged as a pseudogene. The CDR3 has 16 residues. The CDR3 region is CASRRRGTGFCREQYF. The CDR3 DNA reads TGTGCCAGCAGACGACGGGGGACAGGGTTTTGTCGAGAGCAGTACTTC.

V usage is TRBV6-2 or TRBV6-3 and J usage is TRBJ1-6, with TRBD1 identical over 9 bases. The CDR3 loop spans 14 amino acids. Trimming removed 6 bases from V and 14 bases from J; junction bases left unmatched: 11. CDR1 is MNHEY, CDR2 SVGEGT, per germline. In DNA, the CDR3 is TGTGCCAGCAGCGACCTAGGACAGGGGCTCACCCTCCACTTT. Protein sequence: CASSDLGQGLTLHF.